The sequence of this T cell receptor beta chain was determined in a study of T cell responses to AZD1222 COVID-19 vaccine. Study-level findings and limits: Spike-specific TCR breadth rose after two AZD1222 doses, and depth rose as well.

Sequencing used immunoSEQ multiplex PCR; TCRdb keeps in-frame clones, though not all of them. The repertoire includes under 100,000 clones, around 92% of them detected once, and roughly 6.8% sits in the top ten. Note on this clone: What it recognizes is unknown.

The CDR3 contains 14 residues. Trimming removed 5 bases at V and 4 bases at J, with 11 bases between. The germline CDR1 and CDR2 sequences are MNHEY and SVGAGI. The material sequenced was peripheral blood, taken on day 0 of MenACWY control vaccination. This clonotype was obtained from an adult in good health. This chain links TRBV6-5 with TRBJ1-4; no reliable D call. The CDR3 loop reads CASSTRSHNEKLFF. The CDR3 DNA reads TGTGCCAGCAGTACCAGGTCACATAATGAAAAACTGTTTTTT.